This T cell receptor (beta chain) was retrieved from a study of long-term antiretroviral therapy in people with HIV. At the level of the study: When the earliest samples were collected, ART was typically delayed until CD4 counts fell. Study-wide points: All time points showed a repertoire dominated by clones expanded before ART. Among HIV repertoires, CDR3 length ranges were narrower than those of controls.

A v3.0 immunoSEQ assay was performed at survey level. Method: immunoSEQ multiplex PCR; TCRdb's copy keeps in-frame clones and lacks some. The sample records approximately 32,000 clones, 83% being singletons. The CDR3 runs to 11 residues. Germline lookup yields CDR1 SGHNT and CDR2 YYREEE (reference sequence). Trimming stripped 5 bases from V and 10 bases from J, with 10 bases between. In regard to this clone: The antigen remains undetermined.

This chain links TRBV5-4 with TRBJ2-1; the D is unclear. The receptor comes from a young man with HIV. The input for sequencing was unsorted PBMCs, taken 0.4 years before starting antiretroviral therapy. The CDR3: CASSADWEQFF. CDR3 DNA sequence: TGTGCCAGCAGTGCTGACTGGGAGCAGTTCTTC. The variable domain in full, completed from reference TRBV5-4 and TRBJ2-1, reads ETGVTQSPTHLIKTRGQQVTLRCSSQSGHNTVSWYQQALGQGPQFIFQYYREEENGRGNFPPRFSGLQFPNYSSELNVNALELDDSALYLCASSADWEQFFGPGTRLTVL.